The clone carrying this T cell receptor (beta chain) was recorded many times. Its antigen is as yet unknown. The data stem from a study of CD8 T cells in ankylosing spondylitis. General study results and limits: Peripheral blood samples showed relatively rare disease-linked clones, and these clones were CD8+.

TCRdb ran MiXCR on the 5' RACE reads and lists one entry per CDR3 protein. The sample includes 210,000 or so distinct CDR3 sequences, under 8.5% of them seen just once. Trimming took off 4 bases at V and 8 bases at J, with 11 bases between the two ends. Germline CDR1 is SQVTM and CDR2 is ANQGSEA. The CDR3 length is 11 residues. Sequencing was done on a sample of blood, either unsorted or a sorted T cell fraction (not recorded which). This clonotype was sampled from a female donor with ankylosing spondylitis or in good health (not recorded which). V usage is TRBV29-1 and J usage is TRBJ1-1; no clear D. The CDR3 reads CSVVNGLEAFF. CDR3 sequence (DNA): TGCAGCGTTGTGAACGGCCTCGAAGCTTTCTTT. The variable domain in full, with the rest retrieved from reference TRBV29-1 and TRBJ1-1, is SAVISQKPSRDICQRGTSLTIQCQVDSQVTMMFWYRQQPGQSLTLIATANQGSEATYESGFVIDKFPISRPNLTFSTLTVSNMSPEDSSIYLCSVVNGLEAFFGQGTRLTVV.